This T cell receptor (beta chain) appears in the sequencing data of a study of regulatory dendritic cells for organ transplantation. The CDR3 runs 14 residues. Germline V gives CDR1 KGHSH, CDR2 LQKENI. J gave up 3 bases and V 0 bases, and 0 bases lay outside the gene matches. The table came from immunoSEQ multiplex PCR; TCRdb's copy has only in-frame clones and leaves some out. The table records 22,000 or so clones, about 79% of them present only once. Sequencing was carried out using memory CD4+ T cells from blood. The subset was: CD45RO+ memory T cells. The chain uses TRBV18 and TRBJ2-3; 7 positions match TRBD1. This TCR was recovered from a human donor in good health. The CDR3 bases are TGTGCCAGCTCACCACCGGGACAGACAGATACGCAGTATTTT. This gives the protein CASSPPGQTDTQYF.